This TCR beta chain was found in a study of shared clonotypes between healthy human individuals. Sequencing used immunoSEQ multiplex PCR; TCRdb keeps in-frame clones, though not all of them. The sample yields millions of clones, 85% to 95% seen once. Germline V CDR1 and CDR2: MRHNA, SNTAGT. Trimming pared 5 bases from V and 7 bases from J, leaving 12 bases between. CDR3 length equals 13 residues. The receptor was derived from a man younger than 35 in good health. Some clones in this sample may be carry-over from other donors' samples. J is TRBJ2-1 and V is TRBV6-4; D call uncertain. Sequences were obtained from naive CD4+ T cells from PBMCs. Subset specified: CD45RA+ positively selected. CDR3 residues: CASSTGPENEQFF. The CDR3 bases are TGTGCCAGCAGTACCGGGCCCGAAAATGAGCAGTTCTTC.